This is a list of T cell receptor beta chains from one sample in a study of blood T cell repertoires in COVID-19. Assay: immunoSEQ multiplex PCR; the TCRdb copy retains only in-frame clones and omits some. The table records approximately 210,000 clones, approximately 80% of them present only once. The sample consisted of PBMCs or T cells enriched from blood (not recorded which). These receptors came from a man aged 30-40 years with acute COVID-19. Both conserved end residues are part of each CDR3. Each record gives: J gene, V gene, D gene, clone size, CDR3 DNA, CDR3 protein. The D gene is left open where the match is weak. The size field is filled for only some rows; it gives once, few, many or a size class.

j_call: TRBJ2-1; v_call: TRBV7-9; d_call: .; clone_size: .; cdr3_nt: TGTGCCAGCAGCCGACCCACTAGCCCGTTCAATGAGCAGTTCTTC; cdr3_aa: CASSRPTSPFNEQFF
j_call: TRBJ2-5; v_call: TRBV7-9; d_call: TRBD2; clone_size: .; cdr3_nt: TGTGCCGGGACCCCTATGGGAGGGGAGACCCAGTACTTC; cdr3_aa: CAGTPMGGETQYF
j_call: TRBJ1-1; v_call: TRBV25-1; d_call: TRBD1; clone_size: few; cdr3_nt: TGTGCCAGCAGTGTTTACAGGGGGCGGACTGAAGCTTTCTTT; cdr3_aa: CASSVYRGRTEAFF
j_call: TRBJ2-7; v_call: TRBV19; d_call: .; clone_size: .; cdr3_nt: TGTGCCAGTAGTACTCCAGGGGTCCCTCCCTACGAGCAGTACTTC; cdr3_aa: CASSTPGVPPYEQYF
j_call: TRBJ1-1; v_call: TRBV21-1; d_call: .; clone_size: .; cdr3_nt: TGTGCCAGCAGCCGAACAGGGAACACTGAAGCTTTCTTT; cdr3_aa: CASSRTGNTEAFF
j_call: TRBJ2-1; v_call: TRBV7-9; d_call: .; clone_size: .; cdr3_nt: TGTGCCAGCAGCTTAGCTGGCTTGGGCATGATCTACAATGAGCAGTTCTTC; cdr3_aa: CASSLAGLGMIYNEQFF
j_call: TRBJ2-7; v_call: TRBV6-5; d_call: TRBD1; clone_size: .; cdr3_nt: TGTGCCAGCAGTTACCCAGGGGGCCGCGAGCAGTACTTC; cdr3_aa: CASSYPGGREQYF
j_call: TRBJ1-2; v_call: TRBV18; d_call: .; clone_size: .; cdr3_nt: TGTGCCAGCTCACCCCTGACAGAGAACTATGGCTACACCTTC; cdr3_aa: CASSPLTENYGYTF
j_call: TRBJ1-3; v_call: TRBV27; d_call: .; clone_size: .; cdr3_nt: TGTGCCAGCAGCAGTAACGCCGGGACAAAAGGCCCTGGAAACACCATATATTTT; cdr3_aa: CASSSNAGTKGPGNTIYF
j_call: TRBJ2-7; v_call: TRBV10-2; d_call: .; clone_size: .; cdr3_nt: TGCGCCAGCAGTGCCCTGGCGGTGTACGAGCAGTACTTC; cdr3_aa: CASSALAVYEQYF
j_call: TRBJ1-3; v_call: TRBV2; d_call: .; clone_size: .; cdr3_nt: TGTGCCAGCAGTGACGAGGGGGTAACTGGAAACACCATATATTTT; cdr3_aa: CASSDEGVTGNTIYF
j_call: TRBJ1-2; v_call: TRBV5-1; d_call: .; clone_size: .; cdr3_nt: TGCGCCAGCAGCCCTGAACACAGGGAAAGCTATGGCTACACCTTC; cdr3_aa: CASSPEHRESYGYTF
j_call: TRBJ2-7; v_call: TRBV7-9; d_call: .; clone_size: .; cdr3_nt: TGTGCCAGCAGCCAGGGGCGGGAGAGGGTCGACGAGCAGTACTTC; cdr3_aa: CASSQGRERVDEQYF
j_call: TRBJ1-4; v_call: TRBV5-4; d_call: .; clone_size: .; cdr3_nt: TGTGCCAGCAGCTCGGACCCGGGAGATGAAAAACTGTTTTTT; cdr3_aa: CASSSDPGDEKLFF
j_call: TRBJ2-1; v_call: TRBV10-3; d_call: .; clone_size: .; cdr3_nt: TGTGCCATCAGTGAGGTCAGATACAATGAGCAGTTCTTC; cdr3_aa: CAISEVRYNEQFF
j_call: TRBJ2-2; v_call: TRBV27; d_call: .; clone_size: .; cdr3_nt: TGTGCCAGCAGTCCCCTAAAGGACACCAGCAACACCGGGGAGCTGTTTTTT; cdr3_aa: CASSPLKDTSNTGELFF
j_call: TRBJ2-7; v_call: TRBV19; d_call: TRBD1; clone_size: .; cdr3_nt: TGTGCCAGTAGTGCGACAGGGTACGAGCAGTACTTC; cdr3_aa: CASSATGYEQYF
j_call: TRBJ1-2; v_call: TRBV5-4; d_call: TRBD1; clone_size: .; cdr3_nt: TGTGCCAGCAGTCATGACAGGGTAGGGGATGGCTACACCTTC; cdr3_aa: CASSHDRVGDGYTF
j_call: TRBJ2-1; v_call: TRBV4-1; d_call: .; clone_size: once; cdr3_nt: TGCGCCAGCAGCCAAGGCGGGACAGAATACAATGAGCAGTTCTTC; cdr3_aa: CASSQGGTEYNEQFF
j_call: TRBJ1-1; v_call: TRBV3-1/TRBV3-2; d_call: TRBD1; clone_size: .; cdr3_nt: TGTGCCAGCAGTCGACAGGGGATTGGAACTGAAGCTTTCTTT; cdr3_aa: CASSRQGIGTEAFF
j_call: TRBJ1-2; v_call: TRBV6-2/TRBV6-3; d_call: TRBD1; clone_size: .; cdr3_nt: TGTGCCAGCAGTTACGACAGGGGTCCATACACCTTC; cdr3_aa: CASSYDRGPYTF
j_call: TRBJ1-4; v_call: TRBV2; d_call: .; clone_size: .; cdr3_nt: TGTGCCAGCAGTGAGCCACCCGGGGGTAGAACTAATGAAAAACTGTTTTTT; cdr3_aa: CASSEPPGGRTNEKLFF
j_call: TRBJ2-3; v_call: TRBV3-1/TRBV3-2; d_call: .; clone_size: .; cdr3_nt: TGTGCCAGCAGCCAAGGGACAGCATACACAGATACGCAGTATTTT; cdr3_aa: CASSQGTAYTDTQYF
j_call: TRBJ1-2; v_call: TRBV30; d_call: .; clone_size: .; cdr3_nt: TGTGGGAACAGGGAAGGCTATGGCTACACCTTC; cdr3_aa: CGNREGYGYTF
j_call: TRBJ1-2; v_call: TRBV5-1; d_call: .; clone_size: .; cdr3_nt: TGCGCCAGCAGCTTGAGGGGAACTAACTATGGCTACACCTTC; cdr3_aa: CASSLRGTNYGYTF
j_call: TRBJ1-5; v_call: TRBV5-4; d_call: .; clone_size: .; cdr3_nt: TGTGCCAGCAGCCTTCAGGGTGGCAATCAGCCCCAGCATTTT; cdr3_aa: CASSLQGGNQPQHF
j_call: TRBJ2-2; v_call: TRBV9; d_call: .; clone_size: .; cdr3_nt: TGTGCCAGCACGAGACTACCGAACACCGGGGAGCTGTTTTTT; cdr3_aa: CASTRLPNTGELFF
j_call: TRBJ1-2; v_call: TRBV30; d_call: TRBD1; clone_size: .; cdr3_nt: TGTGCCTGGAATCCAGGCGGGACAGTCTATCTTTTC; cdr3_aa: CAWNPGGTVYLF
j_call: TRBJ2-7; v_call: TRBV13; d_call: .; clone_size: .; cdr3_nt: TGTGCCAGCGCGCTGGGGGCAGGATACTACGAGCAGTACTTC; cdr3_aa: CASALGAGYYEQYF
j_call: TRBJ1-5; v_call: TRBV3-1/TRBV3-2; d_call: TRBD1; clone_size: .; cdr3_nt: TGTGCCAGCAGCCAAGGTCTATGGACAGGGAATCAGCCCCAGCATTTT; cdr3_aa: CASSQGLWTGNQPQHF
j_call: TRBJ2-1; v_call: TRBV7-3; d_call: .; clone_size: once; cdr3_nt: TGTGCCAGCAGCTCAAGAGGAGGGGCCCCCTACAATGAGCAGTTCTTC; cdr3_aa: CASSSRGGAPYNEQFF
j_call: TRBJ2-7; v_call: TRBV2; d_call: TRBD1; clone_size: .; cdr3_nt: TGTGCCAGCAGGGAAGGACAGGCAAGCTCCTACGAGCAGTACTTC; cdr3_aa: CASREGQASSYEQYF
j_call: TRBJ2-7; v_call: TRBV2; d_call: TRBD1; clone_size: .; cdr3_nt: TGTGCCAGCATAGGGGTTGACAGGGGCCCCAACGAGCAGTACTTC; cdr3_aa: CASIGVDRGPNEQYF
j_call: TRBJ2-5; v_call: TRBV9; d_call: TRBD2; clone_size: .; cdr3_nt: TGTGCCAGCGGTGCGAAGGGCGGGGGGTCAGGAGAGACCCAGTACTTC; cdr3_aa: CASGAKGGGSGETQYF
j_call: TRBJ1-5; v_call: TRBV19; d_call: TRBD1; clone_size: few; cdr3_nt: TGTGCCAGTAGGGAGTACAGGGGGAATCAGCCCCAGCATTTT; cdr3_aa: CASREYRGNQPQHF
j_call: TRBJ2-2; v_call: TRBV9; d_call: TRBD2; clone_size: .; cdr3_nt: TGTGCCAGCAGCGCTCCCTCGCGGGGGGACACCGGGGAGCTGTTTTTT; cdr3_aa: CASSAPSRGDTGELFF
j_call: TRBJ1-2; v_call: TRBV2; d_call: TRBD1; clone_size: .; cdr3_nt: TGTGCCAGCAGTGTCGACAGGGTAGAAGGCTACACCTTC; cdr3_aa: CASSVDRVEGYTF
j_call: TRBJ1-2; v_call: TRBV5-6; d_call: TRBD1; clone_size: .; cdr3_nt: TGTGCCAGCAGCCCAACAGGGGTGCCTGGCGGCTACACCTTC; cdr3_aa: CASSPTGVPGGYTF
j_call: TRBJ2-2; v_call: TRBV5-5; d_call: TRBD1; clone_size: .; cdr3_nt: TGTGCCAGCAGCTTGTACGGCAGGGGGCGTAGCACCGGGGAGCTGTTTTTT; cdr3_aa: CASSLYGRGRSTGELFF
j_call: TRBJ1-1; v_call: TRBV5-6; d_call: .; clone_size: .; cdr3_nt: TGTGCCAGCAGCTCGAGGGGCAGGGGGAACACTGAAGCTTTCTTT; cdr3_aa: CASSSRGRGNTEAFF
j_call: TRBJ1-1; v_call: TRBV7-3; d_call: .; clone_size: .; cdr3_nt: TGTGCCAGCAGCCATTCCTCAGGGGAGACTGAAGCTTTCTTT; cdr3_aa: CASSHSSGETEAFF
j_call: TRBJ1-4; v_call: TRBV2; d_call: TRBD1; clone_size: .; cdr3_nt: TGTGCCAGCAAGGGGGCACCAACTAATGAAAAACTGTTTTTT; cdr3_aa: CASKGAPTNEKLFF
j_call: TRBJ1-5; v_call: TRBV15; d_call: .; clone_size: .; cdr3_nt: TGTGCCACCAGCAAAGAGGCAGGGGCCAACAATCAGCCCCAGCATTTT; cdr3_aa: CATSKEAGANNQPQHF
j_call: TRBJ1-4; v_call: TRBV12-3/TRBV12-4; d_call: .; clone_size: .; cdr3_nt: TGTGCCAGCGCCCGGGGTGAAAAACTGTTTTTT; cdr3_aa: CASARGEKLFF
j_call: TRBJ1-6; v_call: TRBV2; d_call: .; clone_size: once; cdr3_nt: TGTGCCAGCAGACCTGACAGCATTAATTCACCCCTCCACTTT; cdr3_aa: CASRPDSINSPLHF
j_call: TRBJ2-7; v_call: TRBV5-4; d_call: TRBD1; clone_size: .; cdr3_nt: TGTGCCAGCAGCTTTGTCGACAGGGAGCTCGAGCAGTACTTC; cdr3_aa: CASSFVDRELEQYF
j_call: TRBJ1-1; v_call: TRBV6-5; d_call: .; clone_size: few; cdr3_nt: TGTGCCAGCAGTTACAACGGGGAGGGCGGCACTGAAGCTTTCTTT; cdr3_aa: CASSYNGEGGTEAFF
j_call: TRBJ1-3; v_call: TRBV19; d_call: TRBD1; clone_size: .; cdr3_nt: TGTGCCAGTGGGACAGACTCTGGAAACACCATATATTTT; cdr3_aa: CASGTDSGNTIYF
j_call: TRBJ1-2; v_call: TRBV13; d_call: TRBD1; clone_size: few; cdr3_nt: TGTGCCAGCAGCTCCGGACAGGGGGCAGATGGCTACACCTTC; cdr3_aa: CASSSGQGADGYTF
j_call: TRBJ2-7; v_call: TRBV6-5; d_call: .; clone_size: .; cdr3_nt: TGTGCCAGCGTCCGGGACATGACCTCCTCCGAGCAGTACTTC; cdr3_aa: CASVRDMTSSEQYF
j_call: TRBJ2-7; v_call: TRBV11-1; d_call: TRBD2; clone_size: .; cdr3_nt: TGTGCCAGCAGCTTAGCTAGCGGGGGCCTCTACGAGCAGTACTTC; cdr3_aa: CASSLASGGLYEQYF
j_call: TRBJ2-2; v_call: TRBV5-1; d_call: TRBD2; clone_size: .; cdr3_nt: TGCGCCAGCAGCCACCTGACTAGCGGGGCGAACACCGGGGAGCTGTTTTTT; cdr3_aa: CASSHLTSGANTGELFF
j_call: TRBJ2-7; v_call: TRBV5-1; d_call: TRBD1; clone_size: few; cdr3_nt: TGCGCCAGCAGCTTGGACGGACAGGGCTCCTACGAGCAGTACTTC; cdr3_aa: CASSLDGQGSYEQYF
j_call: TRBJ1-2; v_call: TRBV2; d_call: .; clone_size: .; cdr3_nt: TGTGCCAGCGTCCGGGACACCTCTAACTATGGCTACACCTTC; cdr3_aa: CASVRDTSNYGYTF
j_call: TRBJ2-7; v_call: TRBV12-5; d_call: .; clone_size: .; cdr3_nt: TGTGCTAGTGGTTCCCGGGACATAGGCGAGCAGTACTTC; cdr3_aa: CASGSRDIGEQYF
j_call: TRBJ2-5; v_call: TRBV10-1; d_call: .; clone_size: few; cdr3_nt: TGCGCCAGCAGTGAGTCAGGAGGACCCCAAGAGACCCAGTACTTC; cdr3_aa: CASSESGGPQETQYF
j_call: TRBJ1-5; v_call: TRBV28; d_call: TRBD1; clone_size: .; cdr3_nt: TGTGCCAGCAGTTTTAGATTGGGACAGGGCATTCCTGGACCATCGGGGCATTTT; cdr3_aa: CASSFRLGQGIPGPSGHF
j_call: TRBJ2-5; v_call: TRBV2; d_call: .; clone_size: once; cdr3_nt: TGTGCCACTGGGTATGGGGGGGGCCCCCAAGAGACCCAGTACTTC; cdr3_aa: CATGYGGGPQETQYF
j_call: TRBJ1-4; v_call: TRBV18; d_call: .; clone_size: once; cdr3_nt: TGTGCCAGCTCACCACGATCCGGCGGGGAGGCTAATGAAAAACTGTTTTTT; cdr3_aa: CASSPRSGGEANEKLFF
j_call: TRBJ1-2; v_call: TRBV19; d_call: .; clone_size: .; cdr3_nt: TGTGCCAGTAGTATTTTACAACTCTCGGGACATCGCTATGGCTACACCTTC; cdr3_aa: CASSILQLSGHRYGYTF